The 22 T cell receptor beta chains presented below share a single source sample, sequenced in a study of cytomegalovirus exposure and HLA in healthy donors. TCRdb keeps only in-frame clones here, not all; method: immunoSEQ multiplex PCR. The profile shows 150,000 to 200,000 clones, around 81% of them singletons. What was sequenced was PBMCs. These receptors all come from a woman between 18 and 29 years old in good health and CMV-seropositive.

This chain uses TRBV5-1 with TRBJ2-2; D is uncertain. The CDR3 has 13 residues. Germline V lookup: CDR1 SGHRS, CDR2 YFSETQ. The V gene lost 4 bases and the J gene lost 1 base, with 5 bases spanning the gap. CDR3 sequence (DNA): TGCGCCAGCAGCCAAAAGAACACCGGGGAGCTGTTTTTT. Translating it yields CASSQKNTGELFF.

The chain is built from TRBV5-1 and TRBJ1-2, with 7 nucleotides matching TRBD1. The CDR3 loop spans 14 amino acids. Losses at the gene ends were 4 bases for V and 3 bases for J; bases not matched to a gene: 6. In germline, CDR1 is SGHRS, CDR2 YFSETQ. The CDR3 is CASSAPQGDYGYTF. CDR3 sequence (DNA): TGCGCCAGCAGCGCGCCCCAGGGGGACTATGGCTACACCTTC.

About this clone: In the same sample, other DNA sequences code for this CDR3. V gene TRBV11-2 combines with J gene TRBJ2-7, with 7 bases fitting TRBD1. The V gene's germline CDR1 is SGHAT and CDR2 FQNNGV. The length of the CDR3 is 14 residues. The V gene end was trimmed by 1 base and the J gene end by 1 base; junction bases not matched to a gene: 1. The CDR3, as DNA: TGTGCCAGCAGCTTAGTGGACAGGTCCTACGAGCAGTACTTC. This translates into CASSLVDRSYEQYF.

Points on this clone: The same CDR3 also results from other DNA sequences found in this sample. The genes are TRBV6-5 and TRBJ2-3, with a tentative D call TRBD1 (5 bases). V dropped 6 bases and J dropped 1 base, with 8 bases sitting between them. The CDR3 has 13 residues. Germline lookup yields CDR1 MNHEY and CDR2 SVGAGI. CDR3 coding DNA: TGTGCCAGCAGAAAAGGGGGCACAGATACGCAGTATTTT. Translating it yields CASRKGGTDTQYF.

This clone was recorded many times. V gene TRBV20-1 combines with J gene TRBJ2-7; no definite D call. The V gene lost 3 bases and the J gene lost 6 bases, with 9 bases spanning the gap. Germline V gene data show CDR1 as DFQATT and CDR2 as SNEGSKA (reference sequence). The CDR3 sequence is 11 residues long. DNA for the CDR3: TGCAGTGCTAGCGGGTCTTTCGAGCAGTACTTC. Residues: CSASGSFEQYF.

V is TRBV5-5 and J is TRBJ1-2; D is ambiguous. Trimming took 4 bases from V and 4 from J, leaving 8 bases between them. Germline CDR1 reads SGHKS; CDR2 reads YYEKEE (reference sequence). The CDR3 sequence is 12 residues long. CDR3 protein: CASSKEVYGYTF. DNA for the CDR3: TGTGCCAGCAGCAAGGAGGTCTATGGCTACACCTTC. Together with reference TRBV5-5 and TRBJ1-2, the CDR3 gives the full variable domain: DAGVTQSPTHLIKTRGQQVTLRCSPISGHKSVSWYQQVLGQGPQFIFQYYEKEERGRGNFPDRFSARQFPNYSSELNVNALLLGDSALYLCASSKEVYGYTFGSGTRLTVV.

J is TRBJ2-5 and V is TRBV5-4; 7 bases line up with TRBD1. CDR3 size: 13 residues. Unmatched junction bases numbered 4, after V lost 3 bases and J lost 5 bases. Germline V gene lookup returns CDR1 SGHNT and CDR2 YYREEE (reference sequence). CDR3 sequence reads: CASSSRQGETQYF. The CDR3 DNA reads as TGTGCCAGCAGCTCACGACAGGGCGAGACCCAGTACTTC.

The chain joins TRBV10-1 to TRBJ1-6; D not certain. CDR1 and CDR2 (germline): WNHNN, SYGVQD (reference sequence). V dropped 8 bases and J dropped 4 bases, with 9 bases sitting between them. The CDR3 extends over 13 amino acids. CDR3: CASGHTYNSPLHF. The DNA for the CDR3 is TGCGCCAGCGGCCATACGTATAATTCACCCCTCCACTTT.

This clone was seen once. The chain employs TRBV4-2 and TRBJ2-7; D unresolved. CDR1 and CDR2 (germline): LGHNA, YNFKEQ. The CDR3 sequence is 15 residues long. Trimming removed 0 bases from V and 3 bases from J, with 12 bases in between. CDR3 in amino acids: CASSQDLTADYEQYF. CDR3 nucleotide sequence: TGTGCCAGCAGCCAAGATCTAACAGCCGACTACGAGCAGTACTTC.

DNA for the CDR3: TGTGCCAGCAAGGCGGGACAGTATCAGCCCCAGCATTTT. It yields the protein CASKAGQYQPQHF. V gene TRBV2 combines with J gene TRBJ1-5, with 7 positions matching TRBD1. The CDR3 totals 13 residues. In germline, CDR1 is SNHLY, CDR2 FYNNEI. Trimming cost V 7 bases and J 5 bases; bases outside gene matches: 5.

The sample holds a few counts of this clone. The chain employs TRBV9 and TRBJ2-1, with TRBD2 identical over 7 bases. The CDR3 has 14 amino acids. CDR1 and CDR2 from the germline V gene are SGDLS and YYNGEE. V was pared by 3 bases and J by 6 bases, with 6 bases of the junction left unmatched. CDR3 loop: CASSAGGSGNEQFF. CDR3 nucleotides: TGTGCCAGCAGCGCGGGGGGATCTGGCAATGAGCAGTTCTTC.

The chain combines TRBV2 with TRBJ2-3; 12 positions match TRBD2. Germline V lookup: CDR1 SNHLY, CDR2 FYNNEI. J lost 3 bases, V lost 6 bases, and 4 bases had no gene match. CDR3 length: 15 amino acids. CDR3 bases: TGTGCCAGCAGAGAACTAGCGGGGGGTACAGATACGCAGTATTTT. Its protein product is CASRELAGGTDTQYF.

The V and J genes are TRBV27 and TRBJ2-7, with D hard to call. The V gene lost 4 bases and the J gene lost 7 bases, with 11 bases spanning the gap. The CDR3 has 12 amino acids. Germline V CDR1 and CDR2: MNHEY, SMNVEV (reference sequence). The CDR3 bases are TGTGCCAGCAGTTCTAACCTCTGGGAGCAGTACTTC. Amino acid sequence: CASSSNLWEQYF.

V is TRBV19 and J is TRBJ2-3; tentatively, D is TRBD1 (5 bases). The V end lost 7 bases, the J end lost 1 base, and 12 bases lay between the germline ends. The CDR3 length is 14 residues. Germline CDR1 and CDR2: LNHDA and SQIVND (reference sequence). The chain's CDR3 is CASKVGVGTDTQYF. The CDR3 DNA sequence: TGTGCCAGTAAAGTAGGGGTTGGCACAGATACGCAGTATTTT. The variable domain in full, completed from reference TRBV19 and TRBJ2-3, reads DGGITQSPKYLFRKEGQNVTLSCEQNLNHDAMYWYRQDPGQGLRLIYYSQIVNDFQKGDIAEGYSVSREKKESFPLTVTSAQKNPTAFYLCASKVGVGTDTQYFGPGTRLTVL.

This clone was counted once. The J gene is TRBJ2-2, the V gene TRBV5-1; D is ambiguous. Germline loops: CDR1 SGHRS, CDR2 YFSETQ. The CDR3 totals 11 residues. Deletions cut 4 bases from V and 7 bases from J, with 5 bases between. The CDR3 DNA is TGCGCCAGCAGCACCGGCGGGGAGCTGTTTTTT. This sequence encodes CASSTGGELFF.

The chain carries TRBV4-1 and TRBJ1-2; 7 nucleotides agree with TRBD1. Germline CDR1 reads MGHRA; CDR2 reads YSYEKL. This CDR3 contains 13 residues. V was clipped by 3 bases and J by 8 bases; unmatched bases: 6. The chain's CDR3 is CASSHATGLGYTF. CDR3 sequence (DNA): TGCGCCAGCAGCCACGCGACAGGGTTGGGCTACACCTTC.

This chain links TRBV9 with TRBJ2-1, with a weak D call TRBD2 (6 bases). The CDR3 is 15 residues long. Trimming shortened V by 0 bases and J by 10 bases, and 17 bases separated the two germline ends. The germline gives CDR1 SGDLS, CDR2 YYNGEE. This CDR3 is CASSVESRIGGEQFF. The CDR3 DNA sequence: TGTGCCAGCAGCGTAGAGAGCCGGATAGGAGGGGAGCAGTTCTTC. The entire variable domain, with the rest obtained from reference TRBV9 and TRBJ2-1, is as follows: DSGVTQTPKHLITATGQRVTLRCSPRSGDLSVYWYQQSLDQGLQFLIQYYNGEERAKGNILERFSAQQFPDLHSELNLSSLELGDSALYFCASSVESRIGGEQFFGPGTRLTVL.

In nucleotides, the CDR3 is TGTGCCATCAGTAATAGACACAACGCCGAGCAGTACTTC. Translation: CAISNRHNAEQYF. The rearrangement uses TRBV10-3 and TRBJ2-7; no clear D gene. The germline CDR1 and CDR2 sequences are ENHRY and SYGVKD. This CDR3 comprises 13 residues. Between the trimmed V and J ends, which lost 5 bases and 6 bases, there was a span of 14 bases.

The chain is built from TRBV5-1 and TRBJ1-4; 8 positions match TRBD1. V dropped 1 base and J dropped 10; count of bases not matched to a gene: 6. The V gene's germline CDR1 is SGHRS and CDR2 YFSETQ. The CDR3 covers 14 residues. CDR3 nucleotides: TGCGCCAGCAGCTTGCTTGGGACAGGTGCAAAACTGTTTTTT. Amino acid sequence: CASSLLGTGAKLFF.

The chain recombines TRBV29-1 with TRBJ1-2; possibly TRBD1 for D (5 bases). The CDR3 has 21 residues. The germline V gene encodes CDR1 SQVTM and CDR2 ANQGSEA. V gave up 0 bases and J gave up 0 bases, with 29 bases separating them. Here the CDR3 DNA reads TGCAGCGTTGAAGATCGTGTTTATGGGGCTTTACGGAACGTGACTAACTATGGCTACACCTTC. Amino acids: CSVEDRVYGALRNVTNYGYTF.

V is TRBV7-2 and J is TRBJ1-5, with D maybe TRBD1 (5 bases). This CDR3 has 14 amino acids. V gave up 5 bases and J gave up 0 bases, with 8 bases separating them. Germline CDR1 SGHTA, CDR2 FQGNSA. As DNA, the CDR3 is TGTGCCAGCAGCCGAGACAGTAGCAATCAGCCCCAGCATTTT. Translation: CASSRDSSNQPQHF. The variable domain in full, completed from reference TRBV7-2 and TRBJ1-5, reads GAGVSQSPSNKVTEKGKDVELRCDPISGHTALYWYRQSLGQGLEFLIYFQGNSAPDKSGLPSDRFSAERTGGSVSTLTIQRTQQEDSAVYLCASSRDSSNQPQHFGDGTRLSIL.

This clone was detected once. This rearrangement joins TRBV6-1 to TRBJ1-6; 7 nucleotides line up with TRBD1. From germline, CDR1 is MNHNS and CDR2 SASEGT. The CDR3 sequence is 14 residues long. Trimming removed 5 bases from V and 9 bases from J; junction bases left unmatched: 7. The CDR3 DNA follows: TGTGCCAGCAGTATACAGGGGATGGCTTCACCCCTCCACTTT. Translation gives CASSIQGMASPLHF.